This TCR beta chain originates from a study of CD8 T cells in ankylosing spondylitis. Study-wide points: Within ankylosing spondylitis blood, a TCR beta motif made up of eight highly homologous variants appeared to be characteristic. Reportedly, disease-linked clones are significantly enriched in ankylosing spondylitis patients' matched synovial fluid.

The CDR3 is 12 amino acids. With 2 bases removed from V and 6 bases from J, the gap between germline ends came to 6 bases. Germline CDR1 and CDR2: SGHVS and FQNEAQ. This clonotype was detected only a few times. No antigen is known for it. MiXCR, applied by TCRdb to the 5' RACE reads, yields one record per CDR3 protein. The sample lists some 250,000 distinct CDR3 sequences, roughly a quarter occurring once. The TCR was taken from a male donor with ankylosing spondylitis or in good health (not recorded which). The rearrangement links TRBV7-8 to TRBJ2-3; D remains unclear. Sequencing used blood, either unsorted or a sorted T cell fraction (not recorded which). The CDR3 DNA reads TGTGCCAGCAGCTTAAATGGTGATACGCAGTATTTT. It encodes CASSLNGDTQYF.